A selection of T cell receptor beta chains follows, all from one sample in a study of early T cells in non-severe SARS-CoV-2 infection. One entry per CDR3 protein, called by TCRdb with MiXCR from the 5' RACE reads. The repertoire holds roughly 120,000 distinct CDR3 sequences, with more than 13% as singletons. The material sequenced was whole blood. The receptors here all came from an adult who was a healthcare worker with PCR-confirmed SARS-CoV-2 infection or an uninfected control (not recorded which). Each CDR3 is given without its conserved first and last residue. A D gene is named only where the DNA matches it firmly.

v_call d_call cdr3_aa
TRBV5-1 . ASSFTERSYNEQF
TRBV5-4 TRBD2 ASSLDFRGSGGNEQF
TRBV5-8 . ASSAADIDTEAF
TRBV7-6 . ASSAPGIDTQY
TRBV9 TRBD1 ASSATGGNQPQH
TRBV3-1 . ASSLQISGNTIY
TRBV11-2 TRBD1 ASGQGDEQF
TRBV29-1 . SVGAGDETQY
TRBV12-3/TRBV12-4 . ASSLAASNSPLH
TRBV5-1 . ASSADGKNIQY
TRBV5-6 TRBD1 ASSLGTGDEQY
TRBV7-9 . ASSPAPDPRREQF
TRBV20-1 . SARLAARTGELF
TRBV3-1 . ASSQVPQSSYNEQF
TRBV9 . ASSATLMDNSPLH
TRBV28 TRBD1 ASSLPLGQEVYGYT
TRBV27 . ASSSLGYEQY